Reported below is one T cell receptor (beta chain). Antigen specificity is unknown. MiXCR was run by TCRdb on the 5' RACE reads, yielding one entry per CDR3 protein. The sample contains fewer than 450,000 distinct CDR3 sequences, around a tenth of which appear only once. The record originates from a study of T cells after yellow fever vaccination. CDR1 and CDR2 (germline): MNHNS, SASEGT. CDR3 size: 13 residues. V lost 4 bases and J 2 bases, leaving 8 bases between the germline ends. Notes on the study in general: Highly abundant clonotypes carried over from the bulk population could end up in FACS-sorted repertoires as contaminants.

The rearrangement uses TRBV6-1 and TRBJ1-2; D remains unclear. The specimen was PBMCs, collected on the day of the first yellow fever vaccination. The TCR was taken from a man aged 18 to 29 who received the YFV17D yellow fever vaccine. The CDR3 DNA reads TGTGCCAGCAGTGTAGATTTAAACTATGGCTACACCTTC. This encodes CASSVDLNYGYTF.